One sample yielded the 9 T cell receptor beta chains listed below, sequenced in a study of cytomegalovirus exposure and HLA in healthy donors. PCR involved 60 Vbeta and 13 Jbeta primers. Measured with immunoSEQ multiplex PCR; TCRdb has only the in-frame clones, and not every one. The data hold approximately 100,000 clones, with about 89% observed a single time. Source material: PBMCs. The receptors come from a young man in good health and CMV-seropositive.

The chain combines TRBV28 with TRBJ2-7, with D possibly being TRBD2 (8 bases). Trimming removed 4 bases at V and 5 bases at J, with 24 bases between. Germline CDR1 MDHEN, CDR2 SYDVKM. The CDR3 has 17 amino acids. Here the CDR3 reads CASSWRVRRGRGDEQYF. The CDR3 bases are TGTGCCAGCAGTTGGCGAGTAAGAAGGGGGCGGGGGGACGAGCAGTACTTC.

The genes are TRBV19 and TRBJ2-7; TRBD1 agrees at 11 bases. The CDR3 sequence is 16 residues long. Looked up from germline, CDR1 is LNHDA and CDR2 is SQIVND (reference sequence). The ends lost 1 base at V and 2 bases at J; junction bases unmatched: 4. CDR3 sequence reads: CASSIGGGQGAYEQYF. CDR3 bases: TGTGCCAGTAGTATAGGAGGGGGACAGGGGGCCTACGAGCAGTACTTC.

This rearrangement joins TRBV6-1 to TRBJ1-6; 10 bases line up with TRBD1. V lost 3 bases to trimming and J lost 7 bases; unmatched junction nucleotides: 3. The CDR3 extends over 15 amino acids. CDR1 MNHNS and CDR2 SASEGT come from the germline V gene. In nucleotides, the CDR3 is TGTGCCAGCAGTGAGCCGGGACAGGGGAATTCACCCCTCCACTTT. Translating gives CASSEPGQGNSPLHF.

The chain joins TRBV10-3 to TRBJ1-1; 9 nucleotides line up with TRBD1. The V gene's germline CDR1 is ENHRY and CDR2 SYGVKD. V gave up 9 bases and J gave up 5 bases; unmatched junction bases: 7. The CDR3 contains 13 residues. The CDR3 DNA sequence: TGTGCCATTAGGGACAGGGTAGGGACTGAAGCTTTCTTT. Amino acids: CAIRDRVGTEAFF.

For the CDR3, the DNA is TGTGCCAGCAGTCGACAGGGGGGAAGCAATCAGCCCCAGCATTTT. Its translation is CASSRQGGSNQPQHF. The chain carries TRBV27 and TRBJ1-5, with 9 bases identical to TRBD1. The germline gives CDR1 MNHEY, CDR2 SMNVEV (reference sequence). The CDR3 covers 15 residues. J lost 1 base, V lost 5 bases, and 3 bases had no gene match.

J is TRBJ1-1 and V is TRBV28, with D perhaps matching TRBD1 (6 bases). Germline loops: CDR1 MDHEN, CDR2 SYDVKM. Trimming took off 5 bases at V and 3 bases at J, with 13 bases between the two ends. There are 14 residues in the CDR3. The CDR3 coding sequence is TGTGCCAGCAGTCTGGGACACCGGGACACTGAAGCTTTCTTT. Translation: CASSLGHRDTEAFF.

This chain connects TRBV29-1 to TRBJ2-5; 9 positions match TRBD2. Germline values: CDR1 SQVTM, CDR2 ANQGSEA. Germline trimming cut 3 bases from V and 2 bases from J; bases unmatched to any gene: 4. The CDR3 length is 14 residues. CDR3 in DNA: TGCAGCGTTGAGACTAGCGGACCACAAGAGACCCAGTACTTC. Amino acids: CSVETSGPQETQYF.

The chain couples TRBV20-1 to TRBJ2-7, with D maybe TRBD1 (5 bases). The CDR3 runs 11 residues. V lost 6 bases and J lost 2, with 8 bases in between. Germline loops: CDR1 DFQATT, CDR2 SNEGSKA (reference sequence). CDR3 in DNA: TGCAGTGCAACGGACACCTACGAGCAGTACTTC. This sequence encodes CSATDTYEQYF.

This chain connects TRBV2 to TRBJ2-2, with TRBD2 identical over 16 bases. CDR3 length: 18 residues. V was clipped by 6 bases and J by 4 bases; unmatched bases: 8. The germline V gene has CDR1 SNHLY and CDR2 FYNNEI. The CDR3 reads CASRPGLAGGRGTGELFF. Here the CDR3 DNA reads TGTGCCAGCAGACCGGGACTAGCGGGAGGGCGGGGCACCGGGGAGCTGTTTTTT.